Each of the 16 T cell receptor beta chains below was sequenced from the same sample in a study of blood T cell repertoires in COVID-19 (dated by TCRdb to about 2020). Library preparation employed the immunoSEQ multiplex PCR assay. TCRdb mirrors the immuneACCESS table, restricted to in-frame sequences. Some clones are absent from its copies; in checked studies, under half trace to an unresolved V gene, and the reason for the others is unknown. The sample table holds some 150,000 clones, of which roughly 88% were seen once. The ten largest make up roughly 7.2% of the sample. The sequenced sample was peripheral blood. Receptors originate from a woman aged 50 to 60 in a cohort sampled during active or convalescent COVID-19.

This rearrangement joins TRBV6-6 to TRBJ2-5; 9 nucleotides align to TRBD2. The CDR3 is 16 residues long. Germline CDR1 and CDR2: MNHNY and SVGAGI (reference sequence). Trimming cost V 2 bases and J 1 base; bases outside gene matches: 5. CDR3 nucleotides: TGTGCCAGCAGTTACAGGCGCGGGGGGGCCCAAGAGACCCAGTACTTC. Its translation is CASSYRRGGAQETQYF.

The V gene is TRBV7-2, the J gene TRBJ1-1; D might be TRBD1 (6 bases). Trimming took off 7 bases at V and 1 base at J, with 13 bases between the two ends. The CDR3 runs to 14 residues. Germline V CDR1 and CDR2: SGHTA, FQGNSA. The CDR3 here is CASTEGVGNTEAFF. The DNA for the CDR3 is TGTGCCAGCACCGAGGGGGTGGGGAACACTGAAGCTTTCTTT.

This rearrangement joins TRBV6-1 to TRBJ1-2; 8 nucleotides line up with TRBD1. V was clipped by 2 bases and J by 8 bases; unmatched bases: 7. Germline lookup yields CDR1 MNHNS and CDR2 SASEGT. This CDR3 region has 14 residues. CDR3 DNA sequence: TGTGCCAGCAGTGAACAGGGGACAGGCTGGGGCTACACCTTC. This encodes CASSEQGTGWGYTF.

The chain uses TRBV5-4 and TRBJ2-2; 11 bases agree with TRBD2. In germline, CDR1 is SGHNT, CDR2 YYREEE (reference sequence). This CDR3 comprises 19 residues. The ends lost 0 bases at V and 1 base at J; junction bases unmatched: 8. Here the CDR3 DNA reads TGTGCCAGCAGCTTGGTTCGCGGGCTAGCGGGGGGGAACACCGGGGAGCTGTTTTTT. This gives the protein CASSLVRGLAGGNTGELFF.

This chain uses TRBV19 with TRBJ2-3, with 8 bases lining up with TRBD2. The CDR3 has 15 amino acids. The germline gives CDR1 LNHDA, CDR2 SQIVND (reference sequence). J gave up 4 bases and V 4 bases, and 7 bases lay outside the gene matches. This CDR3 is CASSTGTRGADTQYF. CDR3 sequence (DNA): TGTGCCAGTAGTACCGGGACTAGGGGGGCAGATACGCAGTATTTT.

This clone was detected a few times. This chain connects TRBV7-2 to TRBJ2-1; possible D gene TRBD2, 6 bases. Trimming stripped 6 bases from V and 7 bases from J, with 13 bases between. The CDR3 has 13 amino acids. Looked up from germline, CDR1 is SGHTA and CDR2 is FQGNSA. This CDR3 is CASSSGTFNEQFF. As DNA, the CDR3 is TGTGCCAGCAGTTCCGGGACTTTTAATGAGCAGTTCTTC.

V usage is TRBV3-1 (or the pseudogene TRBV3-2) and J usage is TRBJ2-5, with unresolved D. Germline V CDR1 and CDR2: LGHDT, YNNKEL (reference sequence). The CDR3 runs 11 residues. The V end lost 1 base, the J end lost 10 bases, and 7 bases lay between the germline ends. CDR3 in DNA: TGTGCCAGCAGCCAAGCCCAGGTCCAGTACTTC. Translation: CASSQAQVQYF.

The gene calls are TRBV5-1 and TRBJ2-3; possible D gene TRBD1, 5 bases. This CDR3 spans 14 amino acids. Germline V gives CDR1 SGHRS, CDR2 YFSETQ. The V end lost 4 bases, the J end lost 6 bases, and 15 bases lay between the germline ends. The CDR3 DNA is TGCGCCAGCAGCCTGCAGGGTCGGTCGGATACGCAGTATTTT. As protein: CASSLQGRSDTQYF.

The CDR3 bases are TGTGCCAGCAGTCCGGGACTCTACAATGAGCAGTTCTTC. Translated, it gives CASSPGLYNEQFF. The chain employs TRBV12-3 or TRBV12-4 and TRBJ2-1, with a weak D call TRBD2 (6 bases). This CDR3 region has 13 residues. With 5 bases removed from V and 3 bases from J, the gap between germline ends came to 8 bases.

The chain joins TRBV3-1 (or the pseudogene TRBV3-2) to TRBJ2-2; 8 bases fit TRBD1. The germline gives CDR1 LGHDT, CDR2 YNNKEL (reference sequence). V lost 8 bases, J lost 5 bases, and 4 bases stayed unmatched. The CDR3 runs 13 residues. The CDR3 spells CASGQGGTGELFF. In DNA, the CDR3 is TGTGCCAGCGGACAGGGCGGTACCGGGGAGCTGTTTTTT.

The rearrangement joins TRBV10-2 to TRBJ1-4; D remains unclear. The V gene lost 3 bases and the J gene lost 12 bases, with 8 bases spanning the gap. The CDR3 is made up of 11 amino acids. Germline CDR1 and CDR2: WSHSY and SAAADI. The CDR3 sequence is CASSEFGELFF. The DNA of the CDR3 is TGCGCCAGCAGTGAATTCGGGGAACTGTTTTTT.

J is TRBJ1-5 and V is TRBV27; no reliable D call. The ends were cut back, 5 bases at V and 3 bases at J, with 35 bases in the middle. This CDR3 has 22 residues. Germline CDR1 and CDR2: MNHEY and SMNVEV (reference sequence). In DNA, the CDR3 is TGTGCCAGCAGTCCTTATGACTTTAGGCCTAGAAGGCCCCGGAGACCCAATCAGCCCCAGCATTTT. It encodes CASSPYDFRPRRPRRPNQPQHF.

CDR3 bases: TGTGCCAGCCGACAGACTAGCGGGGCCAAAGGTCACAATGAGCAGTTCTTC. Translated, it gives CASRQTSGAKGHNEQFF. The chain links TRBV19 to TRBJ2-1; 11 nucleotides match TRBD2. The length of the CDR3 is 17 residues. Germline V lookup: CDR1 LNHDA, CDR2 SQIVND (reference sequence). With V trimmed by 9 bases and J by 5 bases, 15 bases remained unmatched.

The gene calls are TRBV19 and TRBJ1-2; D unresolved. V gave up 4 bases and J gave up 4 bases, with 34 bases separating them. The CDR3 is made up of 21 amino acids. The germline CDR1 and CDR2 sequences are LNHDA and SQIVND (reference sequence). The CDR3 loop is CASSTHDPGFSRNPGSYGYTF. The CDR3 DNA reads as TGTGCCAGTAGTACACACGACCCGGGTTTCAGCCGAAATCCCGGGTCCTATGGCTACACCTTC.

V and J are TRBV5-1 and TRBJ1-1; possible D gene TRBD1, 6 bases. Germline CDR1 SGHRS, CDR2 YFSETQ. Trimming removed 5 bases from V and 2 bases from J, with 10 bases in between. The CDR3 has 13 amino acids. The CDR3 DNA reads as TGCGCCAGCAGGCTACAGGGCAACACTGAAGCTTTCTTT. Amino acids: CASRLQGNTEAFF.

This clone was found once. The chain joins TRBV10-3 to TRBJ1-2; TRBD1 agrees at 8 bases. The CDR3 totals 14 residues. V lost 0 bases, J lost 6 bases, and 3 bases stayed unmatched. Per the germline V gene, CDR1 is ENHRY and CDR2 is SYGVKD. CDR3 in amino acids: CAISESTGANGYTF. The CDR3 DNA reads as TGTGCCATCAGTGAGTCGACAGGGGCGAATGGCTACACCTTC.